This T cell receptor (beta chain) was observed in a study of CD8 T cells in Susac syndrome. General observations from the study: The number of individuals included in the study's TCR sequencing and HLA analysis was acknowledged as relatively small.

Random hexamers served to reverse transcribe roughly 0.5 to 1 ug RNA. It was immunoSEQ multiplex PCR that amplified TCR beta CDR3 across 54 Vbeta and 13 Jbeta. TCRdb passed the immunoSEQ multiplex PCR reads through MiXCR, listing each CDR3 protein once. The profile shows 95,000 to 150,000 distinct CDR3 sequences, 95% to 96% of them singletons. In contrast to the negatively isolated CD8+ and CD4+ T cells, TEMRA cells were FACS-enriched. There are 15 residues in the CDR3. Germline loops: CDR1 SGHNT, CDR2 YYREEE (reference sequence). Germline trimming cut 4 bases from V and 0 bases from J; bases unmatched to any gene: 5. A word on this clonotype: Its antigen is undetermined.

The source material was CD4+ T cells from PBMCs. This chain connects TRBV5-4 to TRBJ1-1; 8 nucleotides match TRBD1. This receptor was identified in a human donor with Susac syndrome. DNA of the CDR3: TGTGCCAGCAGCGAAGGACAGGGTTTGAACACTGAAGCTTTCTTT. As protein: CASSEGQGLNTEAFF.